One sample yielded the 28 T cell receptor beta chains listed below, sequenced in a study of Ad26.COV2.S vaccination and SARS-CoV-2 variants. Repertoires were generated with immunoSEQ multiplex PCR, while TCRdb's copy carries only in-frame clones and drops some. The repertoire holds around 320,000 clones, with approximately 86% as singletons. The sample's treatment: about 20 received Ad26.COV2.S at low or high dose, single or two shots; several received placebo; per-sample allocation not given. Collection of samples fell on day 63 after the first vaccine or placebo injection. Specimen: peripheral blood, collected in a trial of Ad26.COV2.S vaccine versus placebo. All receptors come from a person aged 18-65 years who received the Ad26.COV2.S COVID-19 vaccine or a placebo.

The chain combines TRBV7-8 with TRBJ2-5; 7 bases align to TRBD2. The trim removed 2 bases at V and 4 bases at J, leaving 7 bases unmatched. Germline V gives CDR1 SGHVS, CDR2 FQNEAQ. CDR3 length: 15 amino acids. DNA of the CDR3: TGTGCCAGCAGCTTACAGGGCACGGGGGGAGAGACCCAGTACTTC. It is translated as CASSLQGTGGETQYF.

This chain links TRBV6-5 with TRBJ2-1, with no clear D. CDR3 length: 15 amino acids. CDR1 and CDR2 (germline): MNHEY, SVGAGI. V gave up 9 bases and J gave up 1 base, with 16 bases separating them. Here the CDR3 reads CASQRTERSYNEQFF. As DNA, the CDR3 is TGTGCCAGTCAAAGGACGGAGCGTTCCTACAATGAGCAGTTCTTC.

The J gene is TRBJ1-2, the V gene TRBV6-6; TRBD1 matches 7 bases. Germline CDR1 and CDR2: MNHNY and SVGAGI (reference sequence). V lost 5 bases to trimming and J lost 1 base; unmatched junction nucleotides: 7. This CDR3 spans 15 amino acids. The CDR3 protein is CASSLGTAVNYGYTF. CDR3 nucleotide sequence: TGTGCCAGCAGTCTGGGGACAGCCGTTAACTATGGCTACACCTTC.

This chain joins TRBV4-3 and TRBJ2-7; a weak D match, TRBD2 (6 bases). CDR3 length: 13 residues. CDR1 and CDR2 (germline): LGHNA, YSLEER. Trimming took off 4 bases at V and 5 bases at J, with 12 bases between the two ends. CDR3 bases: TGCGCCAGCAGCCCAGGGACTCGGGACGAGCAGTACTTC. This gives the protein CASSPGTRDEQYF.

As regards this clone: Mismatch with germline at one junction end may stem from a read error. This chain links TRBV7-7 with TRBJ2-1; 7 nucleotides line up with TRBD2. Germline CDR1 reads SSHAT; CDR2 reads FNYEAQ (reference sequence). The CDR3 consists of 15 residues. CDR3 nucleotide sequence: TGTGCTAGCAGCCCCTCCCGAGCGGGGTACAATGAGCAGTTCTTC. Protein: CASSPSRAGYNEQFF.

The chain joins TRBV5-1 to TRBJ1-4; the D gene is possibly TRBD1 (6 bases). CDR3 length: 14 amino acids. From germline, CDR1 is SGHRS and CDR2 YFSETQ. V lost 0 bases and J 10 bases, leaving 13 bases between the germline ends. The CDR3 DNA is TGCGCCAGCAGCTTGGAGGCCAGGGGACGAAAACTGTTTTTT. Its translation is CASSLEARGRKLFF. The variable domain in full, with the rest retrieved from reference TRBV5-1 and TRBJ1-4, is KAGVTQTPRYLIKTRGQQVTLSCSPISGHRSVSWYQQTPGQGLQFLFEYFSETQRNKGNFPGRFSGRQFSNSRSEMNVSTLELGDSALYLCASSLEARGRKLFFGSGTQLSVL.

This clone was seen at least ten times. This rearrangement joins TRBV7-2 to TRBJ2-2; perhaps TRBD1 as D (7 bases). CDR3 length: 16 amino acids. Trimming pared 4 bases from V and 7 bases from J, leaving 19 bases between. Germline V gene sequence: CDR1 SGHTA, CDR2 FQGNSA. As DNA, the CDR3 is TGTGCCAGCAGCTGGCGGGGAAGGGGGCATGGCGGGGAGCTGTTTTTT. It translates to CASSWRGRGHGGELFF.

This clone has a single count. This chain joins TRBV7-2 and TRBJ2-3, with D perhaps matching TRBD1 (6 bases). The V end lost 6 bases, the J end lost 2 bases, and 12 bases lay between the germline ends. Germline V lookup: CDR1 SGHTA, CDR2 FQGNSA. The CDR3 totals 14 residues. CDR3 in amino acids: CASRPGHLTDTQYF. The CDR3 region has the DNA TGTGCCAGCAGGCCGGGACACCTCACAGATACGCAGTATTTT.

In nucleotides, the CDR3 is TGTGCCAGCAGTCCTGGAGCTGGGGGGACCCAGTACTTC. Protein: CASSPGAGGTQYF. This chain links TRBV12-3 or TRBV12-4 with TRBJ2-5, with D perhaps matching TRBD1 or TRBD2 (5 bases each). The CDR3 contains 13 residues. The V and J ends lost 5 bases and 7 bases respectively, with 14 bases between them.

In the case of this clone: The germline gene is not matched at one end of the junction; a read error may be the cause. The chain carries TRBV20-1 and TRBJ2-5; TRBD2 matches at 9 bases. This CDR3 has 15 residues. Germline assignment: CDR1 DFQATT and CDR2 SNEGSKA (reference sequence). For the CDR3, the DNA is TGCAGTGCTAGTTTCGCTAGCGGGGACCAAGGGACCCAGTACTTC. It specifies CSASFASGDQGTQYF.

Comments on this clone: This sample includes further DNA sequences coding for the same CDR3. The chain uses TRBV5-1 and TRBJ1-6; TRBD1 agrees at 7 bases. J gave up 9 bases and V 0 bases, and 3 bases lay outside the gene matches. The CDR3 covers 14 residues. In germline, CDR1 is SGHRS, CDR2 YFSETQ. DNA for the CDR3: TGCGCCAGCAGCTTGGGACAGGGAGGTTCACCCCTCCACTTT. Protein sequence: CASSLGQGGSPLHF.

The V call is TRBV11-3, the J call TRBJ2-1; 7 nucleotides align to TRBD1. CDR1 and CDR2 from the germline V gene are SGHNT and YENEEA. V was pared by 2 bases and J by 9 bases, with 1 base of the junction left unmatched. The CDR3 is made up of 12 amino acids. The CDR3 DNA follows: TGTGCCAGCAGCTTAACAGGGGTTGAGCAGTTCTTC. As protein: CASSLTGVEQFF.

V and J are TRBV5-1 and TRBJ1-1; no definite D call. Deletions cut 0 bases from V and 6 bases from J, with 12 bases between. This CDR3 comprises 14 residues. Germline V gives CDR1 SGHRS, CDR2 YFSETQ. CDR3 DNA sequence: TGCGCCAGCAGCTTGGCCAGCCTAAACCCTGAAGCTTTCTTT. Amino acid sequence: CASSLASLNPEAFF.

The V gene is TRBV4-3, the J gene TRBJ2-7; 10 bases are shared with TRBD1. Unmatched junction bases numbered 7, after V lost 0 bases and J lost 5 bases. Germline assignment: CDR1 LGHNA and CDR2 YSLEER. CDR3 length equals 16 residues. The chain's CDR3 is CASSQDIGQGGDEQYF. For the CDR3, the DNA is TGCGCCAGCAGCCAAGATATAGGACAGGGGGGCGACGAGCAGTACTTC.

The chain has TRBV30 and TRBJ1-4; 7 bases line up with TRBD1. This CDR3 region has 15 residues. Looked up from germline, CDR1 is GTSNPN and CDR2 is SVGIG (reference sequence). Trimming at V came to 4 bases and at J to 7 bases, leaving 12 bases not matched to a gene. For the CDR3, the DNA is TGTGCCTGGACTGAGGGGCAGGGGGGAAGTGAAAAACTGTTTTTT. It yields the protein CAWTEGQGGSEKLFF.

The V call is TRBV2, the J call TRBJ2-3; D may be TRBD1 or TRBD2 (7 bases each). There are 16 residues in the CDR3. Trimming removed 6 bases from V and 2 bases from J, with 18 bases in between. Per germline, CDR1 SNHLY and CDR2 FYNNEI. CDR3 DNA: TGTGCCAGCAGGAAACGCAGGGGGGGCGACACAGATACGCAGTATTTT. Protein: CASRKRRGGDTDTQYF.

The chain recombines TRBV7-8 with TRBJ1-2; 8 bases match TRBD1. CDR1 and CDR2 (germline): SGHVS, FQNEAQ. The CDR3 is 14 amino acids. The V and J ends lost 5 bases and 8 bases, in that order; junction bases with no gene match: 10. The CDR3 loop is CASSLTDRAEGYTF. DNA for the CDR3: TGTGCCAGCAGCCTGACGGACAGGGCGGAGGGCTACACCTTC.

The J gene is TRBJ2-5, the V gene TRBV6-5; TRBD1 aligns across 7 bases. Germline CDR1 MNHEY, CDR2 SVGAGI. The trim removed 6 bases at V and 4 bases at J, leaving 8 bases unmatched. The CDR3 covers 14 residues. The DNA for the CDR3 is TGTGCCAGCAGCCGGGACAGAACTCGAGAGACCCAGTACTTC. It codes for CASSRDRTRETQYF.

This clone was found a few times. The chain couples TRBV6-2 or TRBV6-3 to TRBJ1-1; D gene ambiguous. Germline values: CDR1 MNHEY, CDR2 SVGEGT. The CDR3 length is 11 residues. The V end was cut by 6 bases, the J end by 1 base, with 3 bases between. The CDR3 DNA is TGTGCCAGCAGCTGGAACACTGAAGCTTTCTTT. It codes for CASSWNTEAFF.

This clone was detected only once. The rearrangement joins TRBV6-2 or TRBV6-3 to TRBJ2-2; no firm D call. The V end was cut by 0 bases, the J end by 2 bases, with 13 bases between. The V gene's germline CDR1 is MNHEY and CDR2 SVGEGT. The CDR3 spans 17 residues. The CDR3 protein is CASSYSISNPNTGELFF. The CDR3 DNA reads as TGTGCCAGCAGTTACTCGATATCGAACCCCAACACCGGGGAGCTGTTTTTT.

The chain has TRBV7-8 and TRBJ1-5, with D possibly matching TRBD1 (6 bases). There are 15 residues in the CDR3. With 1 base removed from V and 6 bases from J, the gap between germline ends came to 13 bases. Germline CDR1 and CDR2: SGHVS and FQNEAQ. This CDR3 reads CASSLVAGEGQPQHF. In nucleotides, the CDR3 is TGTGCCAGCAGCTTAGTGGCAGGGGAGGGTCAGCCCCAGCATTTT. Variable domain in full (rest from reference TRBV7-8 and TRBJ1-5): GAGVSQSPRYKVAKRGQDVALRCDPISGHVSLFWYQQALGQGPEFLTYFQNEAQLDKSGLPSDRFFAERPEGSVSTLKIQRTQQEDSAVYLCASSLVAGEGQPQHFGDGTRLSIL.

The chain recombines TRBV14 with TRBJ2-2; no reliable D call. Germline CDR1 and CDR2: SGHDN and FVKESK. V was shortened by 4 bases and J by 6 bases, with 9 bases between the two germline ends. There are 13 residues in the CDR3. CDR3 amino acids: CASSRVGAGELFF. DNA for the CDR3: TGTGCCAGCAGCCGAGTAGGAGCCGGGGAGCTGTTTTTT.

The V gene is TRBV30, the J gene TRBJ1-3, with 10 bases that match TRBD1. The CDR3 extends over 15 amino acids. After removal of 3 bases from V and 4 bases from J, the junction contained 6 bases not matched to a gene. The germline V gene encodes CDR1 GTSNPN and CDR2 SVGIG (reference sequence). CDR3 bases: TGTGCCTGGAGGGGACAGGGGACGGCGGGAAACACCATATATTTT. Protein sequence: CAWRGQGTAGNTIYF.

This chain links TRBV6-2 or TRBV6-3 with TRBJ1-5; possible D gene TRBD1, 6 bases. CDR3 length: 15 amino acids. CDR1 and CDR2 from the germline V gene are MNHEY and SVGEGT. V lost 6 bases and J 4 bases, leaving 16 bases between the germline ends. The CDR3 bases are TGTGCCAGCAGCCGACGCGGACAGACAAATCAGCCCCAGCATTTT. This gives the protein CASSRRGQTNQPQHF.

This clone was counted a single time. This rearrangement joins TRBV4-2 to TRBJ1-1; D ambiguous. This CDR3 comprises 16 residues. With 3 bases removed from V and 0 bases from J, the gap between germline ends came to 14 bases. Germline CDR1 is LGHNA and CDR2 is YNFKEQ. The CDR3 region has the DNA TGTGCCAGCAGCCAGGAGATAACAGATATGAACACTGAAGCTTTCTTT. Protein: CASSQEITDMNTEAFF.

V gene TRBV29-1 combines with J gene TRBJ2-2; D might be TRBD2 (5 bases). This CDR3 has 13 amino acids. CDR1 SQVTM and CDR2 ANQGSEA come from the germline V gene. V was clipped by 0 bases and J by 3 bases, with 5 bases between them. The chain's CDR3 is CSVEEGDTGELFF. CDR3 in DNA: TGCAGCGTTGAAGAGGGAGACACCGGGGAGCTGTTTTTT.

The chain joins TRBV12-3 or TRBV12-4 to TRBJ1-1, with a weak D call TRBD1 (6 bases). The V end lost 6 bases, the J end lost 4 bases, and 12 bases lay between the germline ends. The CDR3 runs 13 residues. The DNA for the CDR3 is TGTGCCAGCAGCCTGACGGACAGCACTGAAGCTTTCTTT. Encoded protein: CASSLTDSTEAFF.

This chain joins TRBV4-3 and TRBJ1-4, with a tentative D call TRBD1 (6 bases). Trimming cost V 1 base and J 8 bases, with 14 bases left between them. The CDR3 covers 15 residues. Germline assignment: CDR1 LGHNA and CDR2 YSLEER. The CDR3 region is CASSQGQAPGEKLFF. CDR3 nucleotide sequence: TGCGCCAGCAGCCAAGGACAGGCCCCGGGGGAAAAACTGTTTTTT.